The sequence of this T cell receptor beta chain was determined in a study of Ad26.COV2.S vaccination and SARS-CoV-2 variants (dated by TCRdb to the early 2020s). Turning to the overall study: Vaccine-arm donors were drawn from COV1001, a multicentre, randomized, double-blind, placebo-controlled phase I-IIa trial of Ad26.COV2.S in healthy adults. Investigators remained blinded to trial group allocation during experiments and outcome assessment. Trial participants were randomized into five groups of five: low-dose or high-dose Ad26.COV2.S given once or twice, or placebo on both occasions. A total of 32 samples were included in the TCR-sequenced set, comprising roughly 19 Ad26.COV2.S vaccine recipients, 5 placebo recipients and 8 SARS-CoV-2 convalescent individuals. Ad26.COV2.S was administered intramuscularly at a dose of 5x10^10 or 1x10^11 viral particles, either as one shot or as two shots given 56 days apart. TCRbeta repertoire sequencing served as the tool for gauging how specific and how broad the SARS-CoV-2-reactive T cell receptors were following Ad26.COV2.S vaccination. Here is what the overall study found, with its caveats: The study was not powered to compare responses between vaccine doses or regimens. According to the authors, total T cell responses may have been underestimated by the TCR breadth and depth analyses. Higher spike-specific TCR breadth was observed in Ad26.COV2.S recipients than in placebo recipients (P = 0.0014). Vaccine and placebo recipients had comparable non-spike TCR breadth, which fits with the vaccine containing only spike. After vaccination, spike-specific CD8+ and CD4+ T cell responses were reported to show substantial breadth.

CDR1 and CDR2, per the germline V gene, are SNHLY and FYNNEI. At the junction V is shortened by 5 bases and J by 4 bases; bases outside the gene matches: 8. CDR3 length: 15 amino acids, cysteine to phenylalanine. Just the 45-base CDR3 DNA is kept, in frame starting at base 1. The immunoSEQ Assay was used to sequence TCRbeta CDR3 regions. After extraction, genomic DNA underwent amplification by bias-controlled multiplex PCR, followed by high-throughput sequencing. Per the authors' processing: To quantify the absolute abundance of every unique TCRbeta CDR3 region, sequences were collapsed and filtered. Usable DNA was measured by amplifying reference genes present in all nucleated cells, and TCRbeta template counts were normalized to that usable DNA to estimate T cell fraction. Repertoire TCRs were annotated as SARS-CoV-2-specific when V gene, CDR3 amino acid sequence and J gene were exactly matched to a known reactive TCR set. The reference SARS-CoV-2 TCR set was derived from MIRA and filtered for enrichment in COVID-19-positive ImmuneCODE repertoires, a step that removed public or cross-reactive TCRs. Based on the MIRA antigens, annotated TCRs were further analysed at the level of specific ORF or position within ORF. Breadth was defined as the number of annotated unique rearrangements divided by the total number of unique productive rearrangements, and depth was defined as the summed frequency of the annotated unique rearrangements. Two-sided Wilcoxon rank-sum tests were applied when comparing TCR breadth between groups. TCRdb provides this immuneACCESS table in a form limited to in-frame rearrangements. Some clones are lacking; in checked studies, under half of them reflect an unresolved V gene, and why the rest are absent is not known. Clone size and the V and J calls come from that table; the DNA yielded D and trimming. The table for this sample lists fewer than 500,000 clones; 80% to 90% of them were counted only once. Of the sample, 2% to 3% is held by the ten largest clones.

The sample's treatment or condition label, decoded: roughly 18 received Ad26.COV2.S at low or high dose, single or two shots; 5 received placebo; per-sample allocation not given. Repertoires of vaccine and placebo recipients were sequenced from samples collected on day 63 after the first injection. Cohort 1b enrolled 20 to 30 adults aged 18-55 years at a single site in Boston, USA, between 29 July and 7 August 2020. Ad26.COV2.S was a replication-incompetent adenovirus type 26 vector that expressed a prefusion-stabilized SARS-CoV-2 spike protein derived from the original Wuhan strain. Of note for this clone: Its specific antigen is unknown. No per-base quality is available; no much larger clone lies one base away.

This sequence was found in a person aged 18-60 years who received the Ad26.COV2.S COVID-19 vaccine or a placebo. The V and J genes are TRBV2 and TRBJ2-1; 7 of the junction bases match TRBD1. Sample: peripheral blood, taken in a trial of Ad26.COV2.S vaccine versus placebo. The DNA reads as follows: TGTGCCAGCAGTAAGACAGGGTCTCGGTACAATGAGCAGTTCTTC. Translation gives CASSKTGSRYNEQFF.